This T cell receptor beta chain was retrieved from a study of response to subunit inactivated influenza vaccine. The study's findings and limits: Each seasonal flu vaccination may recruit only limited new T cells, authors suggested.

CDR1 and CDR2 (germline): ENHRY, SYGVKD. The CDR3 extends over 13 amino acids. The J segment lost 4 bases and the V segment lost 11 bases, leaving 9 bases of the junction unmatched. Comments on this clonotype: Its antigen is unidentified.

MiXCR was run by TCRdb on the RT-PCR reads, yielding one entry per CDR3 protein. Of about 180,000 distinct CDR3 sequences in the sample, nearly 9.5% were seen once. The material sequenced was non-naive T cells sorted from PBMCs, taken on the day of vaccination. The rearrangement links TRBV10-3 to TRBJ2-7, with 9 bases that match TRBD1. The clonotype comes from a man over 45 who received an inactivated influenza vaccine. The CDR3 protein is CAGSSGTGYEQYF. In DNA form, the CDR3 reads TGTGCCGGGAGCTCCGGGACAGGGTACGAGCAGTACTTC.